These 27 T cell receptor beta chains were all obtained from the same sample, sequenced in a study of T-cell reconstitution after alpha-beta-depleted transplantation in children. Unique molecular identifiers were incorporated into the prepared TCRbeta library. TCRdb itself ran the PCR reads through MiXCR, one entry per CDR3 protein. This table has some 290,000 distinct CDR3 sequences, roughly 25% appearing once. This specimen consisted of PBMCs, mostly from graft donor cells, obtained 180 days after TCRalphabeta/CD19-depleted stem cell transplant. These receptors were obtained from a male patient aged 10 to 17 who had a stem cell transplant for acute lymphoblastic leukemia, so the T cells may come from the graft donor.

The rearrangement joins TRBV7-9 to TRBJ2-2; D is ambiguous. V was pared by 8 bases and J by 14 bases, with 15 bases between. Germline V gene sequence: CDR1 SEHNR, CDR2 FQNEAQ (reference sequence). This CDR3 region has 11 residues. The CDR3 DNA sequence: TGTGCCAGCGTACTTGACGTGAAACTGTTTTTT. Translation: CASVLDVKLFF.

The gene calls are TRBV5-1 and TRBJ2-7; TRBD2 agrees at 13 bases. The V segment lost 4 bases and the J segment 2 bases; nucleotides outside the gene matches: 12. CDR3 length: 18 residues. Germline values: CDR1 SGHRS, CDR2 YFSETQ. Here the CDR3 DNA reads TGCGCCAGCAGCACTCGGACTAGCGGGAGTCTAGACACCTACGAGCAGTACTTC. Protein sequence: CASSTRTSGSLDTYEQYF.

The chain employs TRBV2 and TRBJ2-1; no clear D. CDR3 length: 13 residues. Germline values: CDR1 SNHLY, CDR2 FYNNEI. V dropped 1 base and J dropped 7 bases, with 8 bases sitting between them. CDR3 nucleotide sequence: TGTGCCAGCAGTGAAGGTTGGGTGAATGAGCAGTTCTTC. This encodes CASSEGWVNEQFF.

J is TRBJ2-7 and V is TRBV10-3; tentatively, D is TRBD2 (6 bases). Germline CDR1 is ENHRY and CDR2 is SYGVKD. This CDR3 has 13 residues. V was shortened by 3 bases and J by 5 bases, with 11 bases between the two germline ends. CDR3 DNA: TGTGCCATCAGTGACCCTAGCGTCCACGAGCAGTACTTC. Its protein is CAISDPSVHEQYF.

The chain employs TRBV5-1 and TRBJ2-1; TRBD1 or TRBD2 may be the D gene (5 bases each). Trimming removed 4 bases from V and 4 bases from J, with 18 bases in between. The germline V gene encodes CDR1 SGHRS and CDR2 YFSETQ. CDR3 length equals 16 residues. For the CDR3, the DNA is TGCGCCAGCAGCGGCCACCCGACTGGGGGTTACAATGAGCAGTTCTTC. It encodes CASSGHPTGGYNEQFF.

There are a few counts of this clonotype. The chain links TRBV15 to TRBJ2-7; D unclear. Germline CDR1 and CDR2: LNHNV and YYDKDF (reference sequence). The CDR3 is made up of 14 amino acids. Trimming cost V 3 bases and J 2 bases, with 11 bases left between them. CDR3 in amino acids: CATSRGASPYEQYF. The CDR3 DNA reads as TGTGCCACCAGCAGGGGCGCGTCCCCCTACGAGCAGTACTTC.

This rearrangement joins TRBV7-3 to TRBJ2-5; unclear D gene. Trimming cost V 2 bases and J 4 bases, with 8 bases left between them. Germline CDR1 is SGHTA and CDR2 is FQGTGA. The CDR3 is 13 amino acids. As DNA, the CDR3 is TGTGCCAGCAGCTTAGGAGTGGCAGAGACCCAGTACTTC. It yields the protein CASSLGVAETQYF.

This clonotype was seen a few times. The rearrangement uses TRBV29-1 and TRBJ2-3; TRBD1 is a possible D gene (5 bases). V lost 3 bases and J 2 bases, leaving 12 bases between the germline ends. Germline CDR1 is SQVTM and CDR2 is ANQGSEA. There are 14 residues in the CDR3. CDR3 in amino acids: CSVDIGVNTDTQYF. The CDR3 nucleotides are TGCAGCGTTGACATAGGGGTCAACACAGATACGCAGTATTTT.

In this sample, this clonotype turned up a few times. This chain uses TRBV12-3 or TRBV12-4 with TRBJ1-5, with D maybe TRBD1 (5 bases). The V end was cut by 7 bases, the J end by 3 bases, with 7 bases between. The CDR3 contains 12 residues. The CDR3, as DNA: TGTGCCAGCATAGGGGACAATCAGCCCCAGCATTTT. It codes for CASIGDNQPQHF.

This clonotype has a handful of counts. The chain is built from TRBV9 and TRBJ2-7; TRBD2 aligns across 8 bases. CDR1 and CDR2 (germline): SGDLS, YYNGEE. The CDR3 runs 15 residues. V was clipped by 0 bases and J by 3 bases; unmatched bases: 5. The CDR3 bases are TGTGCCAGCAGCGTAGCGGCGGGAGGAATCTACGAGCAGTACTTC. Translation gives CASSVAAGGIYEQYF.

This clonotype was counted between two and nine times. The rearrangement joins TRBV19 to TRBJ2-1; 9 nucleotides align to TRBD2. CDR1 and CDR2 (germline): LNHDA, SQIVND (reference sequence). This CDR3 has 17 residues. Trimming took 4 bases from V and 4 from J; bases not matched to a gene: 11. CDR3 region: CASSTGLPAGGYNEQFF. The CDR3 DNA sequence: TGTGCCAGTAGTACGGGCCTCCCAGCGGGAGGTTACAATGAGCAGTTCTTC.

The rearrangement joins TRBV12-3 or TRBV12-4 to TRBJ2-7; D unresolved. The CDR3 consists of 13 residues. V lost 3 bases and J 4 bases, leaving 10 bases between the germline ends. DNA for the CDR3: TGTGCCAGCAGTTTGTCCTGGGATTACGAGCAGTACTTC. Residues: CASSLSWDYEQYF.

This clonotype was detected only a few times. V and J are TRBV18 and TRBJ2-7; D remains ambiguous. This CDR3 comprises 13 residues. V was pared by 3 bases and J by 4 bases, with 10 bases between. CDR1 and CDR2 from the germline V gene are KGHSH and LQKENI. CDR3 loop: CASSPREAYEQYF. DNA for the CDR3: TGTGCCAGCTCACCCCGTGAAGCATACGAGCAGTACTTC.

The chain carries TRBV29-1 and TRBJ2-7; D is unresolved. V lost 4 bases to trimming and J lost 3 bases, with 13 bases between them. Germline V gives CDR1 SQVTM, CDR2 ANQGSEA. The CDR3 has 13 amino acids. CDR3 loop: CSVGGLNHYEQYF. The CDR3 DNA reads as TGCAGCGTTGGCGGTCTAAATCACTACGAGCAGTACTTC.

A few counts support this clonotype. The genes are TRBV5-1 and TRBJ1-5; TRBD1 matches at 7 bases. Trimming removed 3 bases from V and 0 bases from J; junction bases left unmatched: 3. This CDR3 contains 15 residues. Germline CDR1 is SGHRS and CDR2 is YFSETQ. CDR3 sequence (DNA): TGCGCCAGCAGCTCTACAGGGGATAGCAATCAGCCCCAGCATTTT. Its protein is CASSSTGDSNQPQHF.

A few counts support this clonotype. The chain joins TRBV5-1 to TRBJ2-2; 7 positions match TRBD2. Per the germline V gene, CDR1 is SGHRS and CDR2 is YFSETQ. V lost 4 bases and J lost 0; bases outside the gene matches: 12. The CDR3 length is 18 residues. CDR3 protein: CASSRRASGLTNTGELFF. The CDR3 DNA reads TGCGCCAGCAGCCGGAGGGCTAGCGGATTGACGAACACCGGGGAGCTGTTTTTT.

The rearrangement links TRBV29-1 to TRBJ2-7, with D tentatively TRBD2 (5 bases). The ends were cut back, 4 bases at V and 0 bases at J, with 10 bases in the middle. Germline CDR1 SQVTM, CDR2 ANQGSEA. The CDR3 loop spans 13 amino acids. The chain's CDR3 is CSVGAGLSYEQYF. CDR3 in DNA: TGCAGCGTTGGGGCGGGCCTCTCCTACGAGCAGTACTTC.

The chain recombines TRBV7-9 with TRBJ2-3; 7 nucleotides agree with TRBD2. The CDR3 totals 14 residues. J lost 1 base, V lost 5 bases, and 3 bases had no gene match. Germline-derived CDR1 and CDR2 are SEHNR and FQNEAQ (reference sequence). CDR3 DNA: TGTGCCAGCAGCCCTACTAGCGGCACAGATACGCAGTATTTT. It yields the protein CASSPTSGTDTQYF.

This chain connects TRBV11-1 to TRBJ2-1; D might be TRBD2 (6 bases). The V gene lost 4 bases and the J gene lost 5 bases, with 15 bases spanning the gap. CDR1 is SGHAT, CDR2 FQDESV, per germline (reference sequence). The CDR3 covers 15 residues. As DNA, the CDR3 is TGTGCCAGCAGCTCTTGGAGGGCGGGACACAATGAGCAGTTCTTC. Translated: CASSSWRAGHNEQFF.

This clonotype was detected a few times. The V and J genes are TRBV12-3 or TRBV12-4 and TRBJ2-7; D may be TRBD2 (5 bases). The CDR3 spans 12 residues. V lost 8 bases to trimming and J lost 4 bases, with 12 bases between them. CDR3 nucleotides: TGTGCCAGCGGCCTAGCCTTATACGAGCAGTACTTC. It translates to CASGLALYEQYF.

The V gene is TRBV15, the J gene TRBJ2-3, with D perhaps given as TRBD1 or TRBD2 (5 bases each). Per germline, CDR1 LNHNV and CDR2 YYDKDF (reference sequence). V was trimmed by 2 bases and J by 2 bases, leaving 17 bases between them. The CDR3 sequence is 17 residues long. This chain's CDR3 is CATSRFSGPRPTDTQYF. The CDR3 region has the DNA TGTGCCACCAGCAGATTTTCGGGACCGCGTCCCACAGATACGCAGTATTTT. Combining the CDR3 with reference TRBV15 and TRBJ2-3 gives the whole variable domain DAMVIQNPRYQVTQFGKPVTLSCSQTLNHNVMYWYQQKSSQAPKLLFHYYDKDFNNEADTPDNFQSRRPNTSFCFLDIRSPGLGDTAMYLCATSRFSGPRPTDTQYFGPGTRLTVL.

This clonotype was seen only a few times. The V gene is TRBV11-1, the J gene TRBJ2-3; 10 bases align to TRBD2. V lost 5 bases, J lost 4 bases, and 18 bases stayed unmatched. The CDR3 totals 19 residues. CDR1 and CDR2 (germline): SGHAT, FQDESV (reference sequence). The CDR3 DNA sequence: TGTGCCAGCAGCCCCTGGACTAGCGGTTTCACCCCAGCGGCAGATACGCAGTATTTT. This gives the protein CASSPWTSGFTPAADTQYF.

This clonotype has more than one count but fewer than ten. The genes are TRBV20-1 and TRBJ2-7, with D tentatively TRBD1 or TRBD2 (5 bases each). Germline values: CDR1 DFQATT, CDR2 SNEGSKA (reference sequence). V was trimmed by 5 bases and J by 0 bases, leaving 17 bases between them. The CDR3 has 15 residues. In DNA, the CDR3 is TGCAGTGCTGGGGGTCACGGGCGGCTCTCCTACGAGCAGTACTTC. Its translation: CSAGGHGRLSYEQYF.

This clonotype has just a few counts. The chain has TRBV6-2 or TRBV6-3 and TRBJ2-1; perhaps TRBD1 as D (5 bases). The V end was cut by 5 bases, the J end by 0 bases, with 11 bases between. CDR1 and CDR2 from the germline V gene are MNHEY and SVGEGT. The CDR3 runs 15 residues. This chain's CDR3 is CASSDSSSSYNEQFF. The DNA for the CDR3 is TGTGCCAGCAGTGACAGCTCAAGCTCCTACAATGAGCAGTTCTTC.

This clonotype was counted a few times. J is TRBJ2-1 and V is TRBV7-9; no clear D. The CDR3 is 12 residues long. V was clipped by 5 bases and J by 6 bases, with 8 bases between them. The germline V gene has CDR1 SEHNR and CDR2 FQNEAQ (reference sequence). This CDR3 is CASSKILNEQFF. The CDR3 DNA sequence: TGTGCCAGCAGCAAAATCCTCAATGAGCAGTTCTTC. Using reference TRBV7-9 and TRBJ2-1 for the parts outside the CDR3, the full variable domain is DTGVSQNPRHKITKRGQNVTFRCDPISEHNRLYWYRQTLGQGPEFLTYFQNEAQLEKSRLLSDRFSAERPKGSFSTLEIQRTEQGDSAMYLCASSKILNEQFFGPGTRLTVL.

The chain carries TRBV2 and TRBJ2-7; D ambiguous. CDR3 length equals 12 residues. The germline V gene has CDR1 SNHLY and CDR2 FYNNEI. Trimming removed 5 bases at V and 2 bases at J, with 7 bases between. Here the CDR3 DNA reads TGTGCCAGCAGTCCTTACACCTACGAGCAGTACTTC. Translation: CASSPYTYEQYF.

This clonotype has only a few counts. The rearrangement uses TRBV11-2 and TRBJ2-5, with TRBD1 matching over 8 bases. With 1 base clipped from V and 3 bases from J, the junction kept 4 bases outside the gene matches. CDR3 length: 15 amino acids. The germline CDR1 and CDR2 sequences are SGHAT and FQNNGV. CDR3 region: CASSLAGGMEETQYF. Here the CDR3 DNA reads TGTGCCAGCAGCTTAGCAGGGGGCATGGAAGAGACCCAGTACTTC. The full variable domain, completed using reference TRBV11-2 and TRBJ2-5, is EAGVAQSPRYKIIEKRQSVAFWCNPISGHATLYWYQQILGQGPKLLIQFQNNGVVDDSQLPKDRFSAERLKGVDSTLKIQPAKLEDSAVYLCASSLAGGMEETQYFGPGTRLLVL.